This TCR beta chain derives from a study of cytomegalovirus exposure and HLA in healthy donors. Study context: Sequencing of 150 million to 200 million T cells in an earlier analysis found more than 100 million unique TCR beta sequences.

Study outcomes and limitations: Associated with cytomegalovirus, according to the listing, were 150 to 200 TCR beta chains. Further analysis, carried out later, found HLA-associated TCR beta chains more clonally expanded than equally common other chains.

The PCR made use of 60 Vbeta and 13 Jbeta primers. The assay was immunoSEQ multiplex PCR, and TCRdb's table has in-frame clones only and misses some. The sample gives over 120,000 clones, 65% to 85% of which show up once; 3% to 4.5% is in the top ten. The sample holds a few counts of this clone. Its specificity is unknown. Per the germline V gene, CDR1 is MNHEY and CDR2 is SVGAGI. CDR3 size: 13 residues. V lost 5 bases and J 0 bases, leaving 8 bases between the germline ends. This sequence joins TRBV6-5 and TRBJ2-7, with D unclear. This receptor was identified in a male donor in good health and CMV-seronegative. The sequenced sample consisted of PBMCs. In DNA, the CDR3 is TGTGCCAGCAGTCCGATAGACTCCTACGAGCAGTACTTC. Protein sequence: CASSPIDSYEQYF.